Shown below are 2 T cell receptor beta chains from a single sample sequenced in a study of blood T cell repertoires in COVID-19. Profiling relied on immunoSEQ multiplex PCR, and the TCRdb table lists in-frame clones only, not all of them. This table has around 60,000 clones, approximately 90% appearing once. The sequencing sample was made of peripheral blood. The receptors come from a man aged 70-80 years with acute or convalescent COVID-19.

The J gene is TRBJ2-1, the V gene TRBV24-1; D perhaps matches TRBD2 (6 bases). Trimming removed 4 bases at V and 10 bases at J, with 13 bases between. This CDR3 region has 13 residues. Germline V gives CDR1 KGHDR, CDR2 SFDVKD. The CDR3 sequence: CATSDPRGREQFF. CDR3 DNA sequence: TGTGCCACCAGTGACCCTAGAGGGAGGGAGCAGTTCTTC.

The chain combines TRBV27 with TRBJ2-5; 13 nucleotides align to TRBD2. Germline V gene lookup returns CDR1 MNHEY and CDR2 SMNVEV (reference sequence). CDR3 length: 15 residues. V lost 5 bases, J lost 5 bases, and 5 bases stayed unmatched. For the CDR3, the DNA is TGTGCCAGCAGTAAGGGACTAGCGGGGCTGGAGACCCAGTACTTC. It is translated as CASSKGLAGLETQYF.